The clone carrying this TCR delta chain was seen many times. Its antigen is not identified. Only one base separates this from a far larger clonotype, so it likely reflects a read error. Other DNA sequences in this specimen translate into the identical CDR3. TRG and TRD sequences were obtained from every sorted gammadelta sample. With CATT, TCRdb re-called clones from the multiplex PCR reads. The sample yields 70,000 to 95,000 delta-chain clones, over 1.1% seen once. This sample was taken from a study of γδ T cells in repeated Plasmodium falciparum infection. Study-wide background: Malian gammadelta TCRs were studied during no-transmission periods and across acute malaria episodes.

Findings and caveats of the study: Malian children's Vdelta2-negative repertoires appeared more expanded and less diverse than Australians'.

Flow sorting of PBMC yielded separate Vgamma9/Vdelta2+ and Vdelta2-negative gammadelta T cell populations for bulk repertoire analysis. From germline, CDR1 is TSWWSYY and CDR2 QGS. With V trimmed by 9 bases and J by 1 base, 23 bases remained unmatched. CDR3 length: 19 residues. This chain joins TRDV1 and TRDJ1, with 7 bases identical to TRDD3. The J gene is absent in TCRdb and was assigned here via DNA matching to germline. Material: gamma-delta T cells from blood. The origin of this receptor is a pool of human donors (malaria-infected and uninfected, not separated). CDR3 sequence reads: CALCRLQNLLGASTDKLIF. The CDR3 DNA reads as TGTGCTCTCTGTCGCCTTCAGAATCTCCTGGGGGCTTCCACCGATAAACTCATCTTT.